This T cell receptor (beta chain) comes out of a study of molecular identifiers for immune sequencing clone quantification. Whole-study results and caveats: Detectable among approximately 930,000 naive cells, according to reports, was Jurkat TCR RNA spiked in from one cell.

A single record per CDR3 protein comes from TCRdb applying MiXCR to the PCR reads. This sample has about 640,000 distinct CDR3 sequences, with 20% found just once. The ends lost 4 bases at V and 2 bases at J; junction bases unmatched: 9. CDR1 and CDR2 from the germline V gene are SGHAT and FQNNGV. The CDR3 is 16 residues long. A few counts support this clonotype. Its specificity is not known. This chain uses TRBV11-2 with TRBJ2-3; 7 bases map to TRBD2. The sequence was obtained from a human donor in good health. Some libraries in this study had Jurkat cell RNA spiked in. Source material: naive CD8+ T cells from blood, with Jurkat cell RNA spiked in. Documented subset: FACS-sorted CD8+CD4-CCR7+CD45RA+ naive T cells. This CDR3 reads CASSSAAGFLTDTQYF. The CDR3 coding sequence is TGTGCCAGCAGCTCTGCAGCGGGATTTCTCACAGATACGCAGTATTTT.